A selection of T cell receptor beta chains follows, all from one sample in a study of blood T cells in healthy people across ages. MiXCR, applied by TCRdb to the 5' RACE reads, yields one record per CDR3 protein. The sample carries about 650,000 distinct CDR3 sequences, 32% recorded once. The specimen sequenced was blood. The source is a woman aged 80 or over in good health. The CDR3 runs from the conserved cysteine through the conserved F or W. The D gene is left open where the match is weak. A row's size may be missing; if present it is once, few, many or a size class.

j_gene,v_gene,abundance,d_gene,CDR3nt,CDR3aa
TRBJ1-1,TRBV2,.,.,TGTGCCAGCAGGGGCCAAGGGGGTCGCACTGAAGCTTTCTTT,CASRGQGGRTEAFF
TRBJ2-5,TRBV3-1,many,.,TGTGCCAGCAGCCGCCGCATCCGGGACTCCGAGACCCAGTACTTC,CASSRRIRDSETQYF
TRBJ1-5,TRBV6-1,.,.,TGTGCCAGCAGTGAAGCAAGCCAGCGCAATCAGCCCCAGCATTTT,CASSEASQRNQPQHF
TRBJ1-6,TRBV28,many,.,TGTGCCAGCAGTTTGGCCACGGTAGGGTCACCCCTCCACTTT,CASSLATVGSPLHF
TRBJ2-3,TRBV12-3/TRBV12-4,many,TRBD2,TGTGCCAGCAGCCTTGGGGGGGGGATTACGCAGTATTTT,CASSLGGGITQYF
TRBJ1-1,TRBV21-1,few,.,TGTGCCAGCAGCAAGGGCAGGACGGGGCCCCGTAGCCCTGAAGCTTTCTTT,CASSKGRTGPRSPEAFF
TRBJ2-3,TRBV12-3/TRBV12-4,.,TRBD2,TGTGCCAGCAGCGGGAGGCCCGATACGCAGTATTTT,CASSGRPDTQYF
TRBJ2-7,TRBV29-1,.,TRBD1,TGCAGCGTTGAAAGCTCAGGGTGGGACAGGTACTTC,CSVESSGWDRYF
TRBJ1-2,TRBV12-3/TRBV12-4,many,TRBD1,TGTGCCAGCAGTGGGGGGGGACAGGGGAACTATGGCTACACCTTC,CASSGGGQGNYGYTF
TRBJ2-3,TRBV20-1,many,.,TGCAGTGCTAGTATGCCTACTCGACGCACAGATACGCAGTATTTT,CSASMPTRRTDTQYF
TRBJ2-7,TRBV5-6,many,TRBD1,TGTGCCAGCAGCCCAGGGACAGGGAGTGAGCAGTACTTC,CASSPGTGSEQYF
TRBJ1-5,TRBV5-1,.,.,TGCGCCAGCAGCTCGGATGTAAATCAGCCCCAGCATTTT,CASSSDVNQPQHF
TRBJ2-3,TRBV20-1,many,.,TGCAGTGCTGATCCGGGCCGGGGCACAGATACGCAGTATTTT,CSADPGRGTDTQYF
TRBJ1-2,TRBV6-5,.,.,TGTGCCAGCAGTTACGGGGGAAGGGAAGGCTACACCTTC,CASSYGGREGYTF
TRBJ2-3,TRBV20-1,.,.,TGCAGTGCGGTACAGGGAGATACGCAGTATTTT,CSAVQGDTQYF
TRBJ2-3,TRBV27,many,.,TGTGCCAGCAGTTCTGGGGCAGCAGATACGCAGTATTTT,CASSSGAADTQYF
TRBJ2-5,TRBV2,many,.,TGTGCCAGCAGTGAAGCTCCGACCCCCCGGTACTTC,CASSEAPTPRYF
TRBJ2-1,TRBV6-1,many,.,TGTGCCAGCAGTGAAGGTTGGAGGGAAACTTACTCCTACAATGAGCAGTTCTTC,CASSEGWRETYSYNEQFF
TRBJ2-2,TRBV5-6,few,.,TGTGCCAGCAGCCGCGGGATCCGAAGGGACACCGGGGAGCTGTTTTTT,CASSRGIRRDTGELFF
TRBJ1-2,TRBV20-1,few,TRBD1,TGCAGTGCTGGAGCGACAGGGGTGGGGGGTGGCTACACCTTC,CSAGATGVGGGYTF
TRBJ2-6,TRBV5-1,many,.,TGCGCCAGCAGCTCGGGACTCTCTGGGGCCAACGTCCTGACTTTC,CASSSGLSGANVLTF
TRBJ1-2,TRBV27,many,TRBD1,TGTGCCAGCAGTTCCCGGGGTTTCGGACAGGGCAACGGCTACACCTTC,CASSSRGFGQGNGYTF
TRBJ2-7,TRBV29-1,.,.,TGCAGCGTTGGGCCCAAAAACTCCTACGAGCAGTACTTC,CSVGPKNSYEQYF